The 2 T cell receptor beta chains below come from one sample, sequenced in a study of technical replicates of blood from a few donors (dated 2017 in TCRdb). Library construction relied on the immunoSEQ multiplex PCR assay. The table comes from immuneACCESS by way of TCRdb, which keeps in-frame sequences with V and J called. Part of the clones is missing from these tables; in studies checked, under half for an unresolved V gene and the rest for unknown reasons. The sample table holds roughly 80,000 clones, of which about nine tenths were seen once. The ten largest clones add up to 0.41% of the sample. The sample comprised T cells isolated from PBMCs. The receptors originated from a human donor in good health.

The chain uses TRBV30 and TRBJ1-1, with 8 bases identical to TRBD1. CDR1 GTSNPN and CDR2 SVGIG come from the germline V gene (reference sequence). The CDR3 totals 12 residues. After removal of 3 bases from V and 10 bases from J, the junction contained 7 bases not matched to a gene. The CDR3 DNA follows: TGTGCCTGGAGGGTACAGGGGGGTCGAGCTTTCTTT. Amino acids: CAWRVQGGRAFF.

The chain joins TRBV7-8 to TRBJ2-1; D may be TRBD2 (5 bases). With 5 bases removed from V and 8 bases from J, the gap between germline ends came to 22 bases. Germline loops: CDR1 SGHVS, CDR2 FQNEAQ. The CDR3 is 16 amino acids. The CDR3 DNA is TGTGCCAGCAGCACGAGCGGAACTTACATGGGTTATGAGCAGTTCTTC. Translating gives CASSTSGTYMGYEQFF. Supplemented by reference TRBV7-8 and TRBJ2-1, the full variable domain reads GAGVSQSPRYKVAKRGQDVALRCDPISGHVSLFWYQQALGQGPEFLTYFQNEAQLDKSGLPSDRFFAERPEGSVSTLKIQRTQQEDSAVYLCASSTSGTYMGYEQFFGPGTRLTVL.